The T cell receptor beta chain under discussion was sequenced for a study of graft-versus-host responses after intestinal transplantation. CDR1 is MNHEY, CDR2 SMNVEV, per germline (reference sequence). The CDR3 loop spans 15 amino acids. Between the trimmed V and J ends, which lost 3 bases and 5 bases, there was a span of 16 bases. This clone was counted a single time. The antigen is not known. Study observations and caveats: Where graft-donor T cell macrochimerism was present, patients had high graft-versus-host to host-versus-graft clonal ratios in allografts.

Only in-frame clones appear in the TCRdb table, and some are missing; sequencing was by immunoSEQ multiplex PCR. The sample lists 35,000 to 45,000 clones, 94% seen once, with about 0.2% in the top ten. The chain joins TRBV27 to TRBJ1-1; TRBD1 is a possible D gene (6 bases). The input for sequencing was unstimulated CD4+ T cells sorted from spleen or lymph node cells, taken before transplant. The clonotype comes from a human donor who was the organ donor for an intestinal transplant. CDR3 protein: CASSFGGWGATEAFF. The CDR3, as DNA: TGTGCCAGCAGTTTCGGAGGGTGGGGGGCAACTGAAGCTTTCTTT.